The T cell receptor (beta chain) under discussion was sequenced for a study of naive and memory T cell subsets. Study-wide points: Findings for naive and memory subsets could not be checked against ground truth. In naive cells, over 95% of TCR sequences were seen only once.

Two oligonucleotides, mixed equimolar, formed the beta constant-region primer covering TRBC1 and TRBC2. TCRdb re-analysed the UMI-ligation and nested PCR reads in MiXCR, keeping a single row per CDR3 protein. The profile shows more than 25,000 distinct CDR3 sequences, about 10% of them singletons. The V gene's germline CDR1 is SGHDN and CDR2 FVKESK. Trimming shortened V by 4 bases and J by 6 bases, and 19 bases separated the two germline ends. The CDR3 has 16 residues. In its sample, this clonotype ranks as medium-sized (0.01 to 0.1%). As yet, its antigen is unknown. The sequenced sample consisted of effector memory CD4+ T cells from blood. Subset here: effector memory, CD45RA- CD27-. The sequence derives from a human donor in good health. V is TRBV14 and J is TRBJ2-1; D perhaps matches TRBD1 (7 bases). The CDR3 loop reads CASSPVAFRGVNEQFF. In DNA form, the CDR3 reads TGTGCCAGCAGCCCTGTAGCGTTCAGGGGGGTCAATGAGCAGTTCTTC.